These 9 T cell receptor beta chains originate from one sample sequenced in a study of CD8+CD57+ T cells in acquired aplastic anemia. CDR3 and TCR beta VDJ profiling relied on a genomic DNA template. TCRdb called the reads again in MiXCR, with one record for every CDR3 protein. The sample holds hundreds of thousands of distinct CDR3 sequences, less than 85% seen once. Sequenced patients had shown CD8+CD57+ cell expansion by flow cytometry. Sequences were obtained from sorted CD4+, CD8+, or CD8+CD57+ T cells (not recorded which) from PBMCs. The receptors stem from a human donor with aplastic anemia.

The chain joins TRBV29-1 to TRBJ1-1; 8 bases are a match to TRBD1. CDR3 length: 11 residues. Germline values: CDR1 SQVTM, CDR2 ANQGSEA. V dropped 6 bases and J dropped 10; count of bases not matched to a gene: 7. Here the CDR3 DNA reads TGCAGCGTCGTACAGGGGGATGGAGCTTTCTTT. Translated, it gives CSVVQGDGAFF.

This clonotype was detected only once. Relative to the germline gene, one junction end is altered; a read error may explain this. V is TRBV7-3 and J is TRBJ1-5; no clear D. The V gene's germline CDR1 is SGHTA and CDR2 FQGTGA. This CDR3 comprises 14 residues. The CDR3 spells CASSEAESAHYGYF. The CDR3 bases are TGTGCCAGCAGCGAAGCAGAGAGCGCCCACTATGGCTACTTT.

This clonotype was detected a few times. The V and J genes are TRBV19 and TRBJ1-5; 7 bases agree with TRBD1. Per germline, CDR1 LNHDA and CDR2 SQIVND (reference sequence). This CDR3 comprises 14 residues. Trimming removed 10 bases from V and 4 bases from J; junction bases left unmatched: 10. The CDR3 DNA is TGTGCCACGCGCCCACTACAGGGGAATCAGCCCCAGCATTTT. Amino acid sequence: CATRPLQGNQPQHF.

The chain joins TRBV12-2 to TRBJ2-3; the tabulated D call, TRBD2, remains unverified against the DNA. TRBV12-2 counts as a pseudogene. CDR3 size: 16 residues. DNA of the CDR3: TGTGCAAGTCGCTTGGGACTAGCGGGAGGGCCCGGGGCGCAGTATTTT. Its translation is CASRLGLAGGPGAQYF.

This clonotype was detected many times. V usage is TRBV27 and J usage is TRBJ2-1; D not resolved. Trimming stripped 8 bases from V and 3 bases from J, with 2 bases between. The germline gives CDR1 MNHEY, CDR2 SMNVEV (reference sequence). The CDR3 totals 10 residues. CDR3 sequence (DNA): TGTGCCAGCGGCTACAATGAGCAGTTCTTC. Its translation: CASGYNEQFF.

The CDR3: CASSLGRVPDTQYVLTF. As DNA, the CDR3 is TGTGCCAGCAGCCTAGGGAGAGTCCCCGATACGCAGTATGTCCTGACTTTC. The genes are TRBV7-8 and TRBJ2-6, with D tentatively TRBD2 (5 bases). This CDR3 is built from 17 residues. V was cut by 5 bases and J by 13 bases, with 27 bases left in between. Germline lookup yields CDR1 SGHVS and CDR2 FQNEAQ.

In this sample, this clonotype turned up once. An end of the junction does not agree with germline; a read error may underlie this. J is TRBJ1-6 and V is TRBV9, with 7 bases matching TRBD1. The germline V gene has CDR1 SGDLS and CDR2 YYNGEE. The CDR3 consists of 15 residues. CDR3 DNA sequence: TGTGCCAGCAGCGTAGAGGGGGCGAATAAGTCACCCCTCCACTTT. It codes for CASSVEGANKSPLHF.

V usage is TRBV7-9 and J usage is TRBJ1-2; D is undetermined. V lost 7 bases and J 9 bases, leaving 21 bases between the germline ends. This CDR3 comprises 14 residues. Germline CDR1 and CDR2: SEHNR and FQNEAQ (reference sequence). The CDR3 DNA reads as TGTGCCAGCAAGTGGAGAAAGGATAATCACCGCTACACCTTC. Translating it yields CASKWRKDNHRYTF.

The V gene is TRBV6-4, the J gene TRBJ2-3; D might be TRBD2 (6 bases). Per the germline V gene, CDR1 is MRHNA and CDR2 is SNTAGT. The V gene lost 6 bases and the J gene lost 0 bases, with 13 bases spanning the gap. There are 15 residues in the CDR3. The CDR3 protein is CASSVSGGSTDTQYF. The DNA for the CDR3 is TGTGCCAGCAGCGTTAGCGGAGGAAGCACAGATACGCAGTATTTT.